This TCR beta chain was sequenced during a study of tissue T cells after allogeneic stem cell transplantation. About this clone: Antigen unknown. Genes and germline are mouse. Read sequence stops 1 residue before the CDR3 end, and the germline J gene provides the missing end.

General observations from the study: Anatomically similar tissues had similar TCR repertoires within each patient. In patients and mice, blood and spleen missed much of tissue repertoire.

Sequencing of TCRbeta CDR3 at survey depth gave sequences and template counts. Method: immunoSEQ multiplex PCR; TCRdb's copy keeps in-frame clones and lacks some. The sample holds over 2,000 clones, roughly 55% seen once. The time point here: mouse harvest day 7 after allogeneic transplant. Each mouse received 10^7 T-cell-depleted marrow cells plus 10^6 splenic CD5+ T cells by tail vein. The CDR3 totals 14 residues. The germline V gene encodes CDR1 KGHPV and CDR2 FQNQEV (reference sequence). Trimming left V 4 bases short and J 3 bases short, with 9 bases between. This clonotype originated in a female BALB/c mouse given C57BL/6 T cells with graft-versus-host disease after an allogeneic hematopoietic cell transplant. The chain is built from TRBV26 and TRBJ1-4; the D gene is possibly TRBD1 (5 bases). The sequenced sample consisted of liver tissue. CDR3 in amino acids: CASSRQGANERLFF. The covered CDR3 bases are TGTGCCAGCAGTCGGCAGGGAGCCAACGAAAGATTATTT.